This entry lists 22 T cell receptor beta chains sequenced from one sample in a study of T cells in Graves' hyperthyroidism and ophthalmopathy. Regions amplified from RNA transcripts were the TCR beta CDR3 regions. HTBI primers were used for first-round RT-PCR of the TCR CDR3. TCRdb called the multiplex PCR reads again in MiXCR, with one record for every CDR3 protein. Altogether about 410,000 distinct CDR3 sequences are present, under 15% being singletons, with the ten largest covering around 13%. The sequenced material came from blood. The receptors come from a man aged 18 to 29 with Graves' ophthalmopathy.

This clonotype was seen ten or more times. The V and J genes are TRBV29-1 and TRBJ1-2; a possible D gene is TRBD1 (6 bases). This CDR3 has 12 amino acids. Germline CDR1 SQVTM, CDR2 ANQGSEA. Trimming pared 3 bases from V and 8 bases from J, leaving 13 bases between. Here the CDR3 DNA reads TGCAGCGTTGACCTAACAGGGTCCGGCTACACCTTC. Its translation is CSVDLTGSGYTF.

This chain joins TRBV3-1 and TRBJ1-6; D is unclear. V was shortened by 5 bases and J by 6 bases, with 11 bases between the two germline ends. The CDR3 is 14 residues long. Per the germline V gene, CDR1 is LGHDT and CDR2 is YNNKEL (reference sequence). The CDR3 loop is CASSSTQLNSPLHF. The CDR3 DNA follows: TGTGCCAGCAGCAGTACCCAGCTTAATTCACCCCTCCACTTT.

This clonotype was seen ten or more times. The chain employs TRBV2 and TRBJ1-2, with D possibly matching TRBD1 (5 bases). V lost 4 bases and J 3 bases, leaving 6 bases between the germline ends. Germline assignment: CDR1 SNHLY and CDR2 FYNNEI. The length of the CDR3 is 12 residues. CDR3 nucleotides: TGTGCCAGCAGTGGACAGTACTATGGCTACACCTTC. This gives the protein CASSGQYYGYTF.

The V call is TRBV29-1, the J call TRBJ1-3, with no clear D. Per germline, CDR1 SQVTM and CDR2 ANQGSEA. Trimming took 6 bases from V and 3 from J, leaving 6 bases between them. CDR3 size: 11 residues. The CDR3 reads CSVAIGNTIYF. The DNA of the CDR3 is TGCAGCGTCGCCATTGGAAACACCATATATTTT.

This clonotype was found many times. The chain combines TRBV5-1 with TRBJ2-7; TRBD2 matches 10 bases. The germline gives CDR1 SGHRS, CDR2 YFSETQ. The junction had 4 bases not matched to a gene; V was cut back by 2 bases and J by 5 bases. The CDR3 runs 14 residues. CDR3 DNA: TGCGCCAGCAGCTTTGCTAGCGGGAGTGACGAGCAGTACTTC. Its translation: CASSFASGSDEQYF.

This clonotype has just a few counts. CDR3 coding DNA: TGTGCCAGCAGCCATGCCGGCACAGATACGCAGTATTTT. Its protein product is CASSHAGTDTQYF. The chain combines TRBV14 with TRBJ2-3; D not certain. Germline V lookup: CDR1 SGHDN, CDR2 FVKESK. The V end lost 3 bases, the J end lost 1 base, and 5 bases lay between the germline ends. The CDR3 consists of 13 residues.

This clonotype was counted between two and nine times. CDR3 protein: CASSVGPDSSEYQPQHF. CDR3 bases: TGTGCCAGCAGCGTAGGGCCGGACTCCTCCGAATATCAGCCCCAGCATTTT. The chain combines TRBV9 with TRBJ1-5; D is unresolved. The CDR3 contains 17 residues. Trimming stripped 0 bases from V and 5 bases from J, with 18 bases between. CDR1 is SGDLS, CDR2 YYNGEE, per germline.

In this sample, this clonotype turned up many times. This chain connects TRBV6-1 to TRBJ2-7; perhaps TRBD2 as D (6 bases). Trimming pared 3 bases from V and 0 bases from J, leaving 18 bases between. The CDR3 loop spans 17 amino acids. Germline CDR1 is MNHNS and CDR2 is SASEGT. The CDR3 DNA reads TGTGCCAGCAGTGATAAGGCGGGAAAGTGGATCTCCTACGAGCAGTACTTC. This gives the protein CASSDKAGKWISYEQYF.

As concerns this clonotype: A single base separates this from a much larger clone, so it may be a read error. This chain uses TRBV2 with TRBJ2-7, with 14 bases identical to TRBD2. Germline lookup yields CDR1 SNHLY and CDR2 FYNNEI. Trimming cost V 6 bases and J 7 bases; bases outside gene matches: 14. The CDR3 is 17 residues long. This chain's CDR3 is CASRGTTSGGGNNEQYF. DNA for the CDR3: TGTGCCAGCAGAGGTACGACTAGCGGGGGGGGAAACAATGAGCAGTACTTC.

This clonotype was seen at least ten times. This chain uses TRBV2 with TRBJ1-5, with D unclear. Trimming pared 4 bases from V and 0 bases from J, leaving 10 bases between. The CDR3 has 15 residues. CDR1 SNHLY and CDR2 FYNNEI come from the germline V gene. CDR3 loop: CASSGDPYSNQPQHF. CDR3 bases: TGTGCCAGCAGTGGTGACCCGTATAGCAATCAGCCCCAGCATTTT.

This clonotype was picked up a small number of times. This chain links TRBV28 with TRBJ1-5; 7 nucleotides align to TRBD1. In germline, CDR1 is MDHEN, CDR2 SYDVKM. The CDR3 length is 15 residues. The junction had 10 bases not matched to a gene; V was cut back by 7 bases and J by 4 bases. CDR3 DNA: TGTGCCAGCACCACCGGGACAGTATTTAATCAGCCCCAGCATTTT. It encodes CASTTGTVFNQPQHF.

This clonotype was detected only a few times. The genes are TRBV15 and TRBJ2-3, with D perhaps TRBD1 (5 bases). The CDR3 has 15 amino acids. CDR1 LNHNV and CDR2 YYDKDF come from the germline V gene (reference sequence). The V gene lost 5 bases and the J gene lost 6 bases, with 18 bases spanning the gap. CDR3 coding DNA: TGTGCCACCAGCGAACCAGGGCTATATCTGGATACGCAGTATTTT. Protein: CATSEPGLYLDTQYF.

The chain combines TRBV30 with TRBJ1-5; 10 positions match TRBD1. This CDR3 spans 17 amino acids. Germline values: CDR1 GTSNPN, CDR2 SVGIG (reference sequence). After removal of 5 bases from V and 2 bases from J, the junction contained 12 bases not matched to a gene. The CDR3 region is CAWATGTGALGNQPQHF. The CDR3 DNA reads as TGTGCCTGGGCCACCGGGACAGGGGCCCTGGGCAATCAGCCCCAGCATTTT.

This clonotype was observed at least ten times. V usage is TRBV3-1 and J usage is TRBJ2-1, with D unclear. Trimming stripped 0 bases from V and 0 bases from J, with 9 bases between. The CDR3 is 16 residues long. CDR1 and CDR2 (germline): LGHDT, YNNKEL (reference sequence). CDR3 nucleotide sequence: TGTGCCAGCAGCCAAGATCAGCGCCCCTCCTACAATGAGCAGTTCTTC. This gives the protein CASSQDQRPSYNEQFF.

This clonotype was found many times. The chain recombines TRBV15 with TRBJ1-1; perhaps TRBD1 as D (6 bases). The CDR3 extends over 17 amino acids. Germline CDR1 reads LNHNV; CDR2 reads YYDKDF (reference sequence). Trimming cost V 4 bases and J 1 base, with 19 bases left between them. CDR3 nucleotide sequence: TGTGCCACCAGCACCGCTCGGCGGGGGCAAGGGAACACTGAAGCTTTCTTT. This gives the protein CATSTARRGQGNTEAFF.

This clonotype was picked up a small number of times. V usage is TRBV24-1 and J usage is TRBJ2-3; a possible D gene is TRBD1 (6 bases). Germline CDR1 KGHDR, CDR2 SFDVKD. The V end was cut by 8 bases, the J end by 2 bases, with 13 bases between. This CDR3 has 14 residues. CDR3 DNA: TGTGCCACCACCGGTACAGGGTCCACAGATACGCAGTATTTT. Translating it yields CATTGTGSTDTQYF.

This clonotype was observed many times. The chain couples TRBV5-1 to TRBJ1-1; D possibly corresponds to TRBD1 (5 bases). Trimming removed 1 base from V and 6 bases from J, with 16 bases in between. Germline CDR1 reads SGHRS; CDR2 reads YFSETQ. This CDR3 spans 15 amino acids. This CDR3 is CASSLLEGVLAEAFF. The CDR3, as DNA: TGCGCCAGCAGCTTGTTAGAAGGGGTTCTCGCTGAAGCTTTCTTT.

The CDR3 DNA sequence: TGCGCCAGCAGCTTGAGTCCTAGCGGGGGGGGTGAGCAGTTCTTC. This encodes CASSLSPSGGGEQFF. This chain joins TRBV5-1 and TRBJ2-1; 12 bases line up with TRBD2. Germline assignment: CDR1 SGHRS and CDR2 YFSETQ. The CDR3 has 15 residues. V gave up 1 base and J gave up 9 bases; unmatched junction bases: 5.

The chain is built from TRBV19 and TRBJ2-1; 11 bases map to TRBD2. Germline assignment: CDR1 LNHDA and CDR2 SQIVND (reference sequence). The CDR3 spans 15 residues. V trimming: 7 bases; J trimming: 7 bases; junction bases outside the gene matches: 9. The CDR3 sequence: CASTTLAGGLNEQFF. The CDR3, as DNA: TGTGCCAGTACCACATTAGCGGGGGGGCTAAATGAGCAGTTCTTC. The full variable domain, completed using reference TRBV19 and TRBJ2-1, is DGGITQSPKYLFRKEGQNVTLSCEQNLNHDAMYWYRQDPGQGLRLIYYSQIVNDFQKGDIAEGYSVSREKKESFPLTVTSAQKNPTAFYLCASTTLAGGLNEQFFGPGTRLTVL.

The chain combines TRBV19 with TRBJ2-3; 10 positions match TRBD2. V lost 3 bases, J lost 2 bases, and 5 bases stayed unmatched. CDR1 LNHDA and CDR2 SQIVND come from the germline V gene (reference sequence). The CDR3 sequence is 16 residues long. CDR3 nucleotide sequence: TGTGCCAGTAGTATTGGTAGCGGGAGGCCCACAGATACGCAGTATTTT. This sequence encodes CASSIGSGRPTDTQYF.

This clonotype was seen more than once but under ten times. The rearrangement joins TRBV5-6 to TRBJ1-4; 7 bases align to TRBD1. The V segment lost 0 bases and the J segment 8 bases; nucleotides outside the gene matches: 7. This CDR3 region has 15 residues. Germline V gives CDR1 SGHDT, CDR2 YYEEEE. The CDR3 reads CASSLVARGREKLFF. CDR3 nucleotide sequence: TGTGCCAGCAGCTTGGTCGCCAGGGGGAGAGAAAAACTGTTTTTT.

The V gene is TRBV27, the J gene TRBJ2-5, with a weak D call TRBD2 (5 bases). This CDR3 is built from 15 residues. The ends were cut back, 5 bases at V and 1 base at J, with 14 bases in the middle. From germline, CDR1 is MNHEY and CDR2 SMNVEV (reference sequence). Written as DNA, the CDR3 is TGTGCCAGCAGTACCCTCTCCGGGATCCAAGAGACCCAGTACTTC. As protein: CASSTLSGIQETQYF.